Following are 25 T cell receptor beta chains from one sample sequenced in a study of neurological immune-mediated disorders. TCRdb recomputed calls from the 5' RACE reads with MiXCR, one row per CDR3 protein. In the table there are 15,000 to 20,000 distinct CDR3 sequences, 12% to 15% of which are singletons. Material for sequencing was CD4+ T cells from blood. These receptors were taken from a woman aged 55-70 years with HTLV-1-associated myelopathy (HAM/TSP).

This clonotype was counted only a few times. The chain uses TRBV5-1 and TRBJ2-3; 8 bases line up with TRBD2. V shed 10 bases, J shed 6 bases, and the junction held 16 bases outside the gene matches. CDR1 is SGHRS, CDR2 YFSETQ, per germline. The length of the CDR3 is 15 residues. The CDR3 loop is CASRLPAGERDTQYF. DNA of the CDR3: TGCGCCTCACGGCTCCCAGCGGGGGAGAGGGATACGCAGTATTTT.

This clonotype was counted many times. V usage is TRBV10-3 and J usage is TRBJ2-7; TRBD2 matches 15 bases. Germline V gene data show CDR1 as ENHRY and CDR2 as SYGVKD. This CDR3 has 14 residues. V shed 4 bases, J shed 7 bases, and the junction held 2 bases outside the gene matches. The CDR3 DNA reads TGTGCCATCAGTGCGGGACTAGCGGGAGGTGAGCAGTACTTC. This encodes CAISAGLAGGEQYF.

The table lists this clonotype with many counts. The genes are TRBV10-2 and TRBJ2-7; no reliable D call. This CDR3 has 11 amino acids. Germline V gene sequence: CDR1 WSHSY, CDR2 SAAADI. V shed 8 bases and J shed 0 bases, with 5 bases lying between them. The CDR3 nucleotides are TGCGCCAGCGGTCTCTCCTACGAGCAGTACTTC. Its protein is CASGLSYEQYF.

There are a few counts of this clonotype. The rearrangement uses TRBV19 and TRBJ1-2; tentatively, D is TRBD1 (5 bases). The CDR3 sequence is 13 residues long. V gave up 7 bases and J gave up 8 bases, with 17 bases separating them. Germline CDR1 and CDR2: LNHDA and SQIVND (reference sequence). The CDR3 DNA reads as TGTGCCAGTAATCAGCCTGGGACTGCCGGCTACACCTTC. Translation: CASNQPGTAGYTF.

At least ten counts were recorded for this clonotype. V is TRBV6-2 or TRBV6-3 and J is TRBJ1-2; D is perhaps TRBD1 (6 bases). This CDR3 contains 14 residues. The ends were cut back, 4 bases at V and 8 bases at J, with 17 bases in the middle. Per the germline V gene, CDR1 is MNHEY and CDR2 is SVGEGT. This chain's CDR3 is CASSLDSVGSGYTF. CDR3 bases: TGTGCCAGCAGTTTGGACAGCGTTGGTTCCGGCTACACCTTC.

This clonotype was observed at least ten times. The V gene is TRBV5-1, the J gene TRBJ2-7; 9 bases fit TRBD2. Looked up from germline, CDR1 is SGHRS and CDR2 is YFSETQ. V lost 2 bases to trimming and J lost 7 bases; unmatched junction nucleotides: 7. This CDR3 contains 14 residues. The CDR3 coding sequence is TGCGCCAGCAGCTTTTTAGCTAGCGGGATTGAGCAGTACTTC. Amino acids: CASSFLASGIEQYF.

The table lists this clonotype with many counts. The chain carries TRBV29-1 and TRBJ2-5, with 8 positions matching TRBD1. The CDR3 spans 14 residues. Per germline, CDR1 SQVTM and CDR2 ANQGSEA. The V and J ends lost 1 base and 2 bases, in that order; junction bases with no gene match: 3. The CDR3 protein is CSVEGDRQQETQYF. The CDR3 DNA reads TGCAGCGTTGAAGGGGACAGGCAGCAAGAGACCCAGTACTTC.

This clonotype was observed at least ten times. The chain is built from TRBV5-1 and TRBJ2-3, with 8 bases that match TRBD2. Germline CDR1 is SGHRS and CDR2 is YFSETQ. The CDR3 totals 14 residues. Trimming at V came to 4 bases and at J to 4 bases, leaving 5 bases not matched to a gene. CDR3 in amino acids: CASSPTSVADTQYF. In DNA form, the CDR3 reads TGCGCCAGCAGCCCGACTAGCGTAGCAGATACGCAGTATTTT. The full variable domain, completed using reference TRBV5-1 and TRBJ2-3, is KAGVTQTPRYLIKTRGQQVTLSCSPISGHRSVSWYQQTPGQGLQFLFEYFSETQRNKGNFPGRFSGRQFSNSRSEMNVSTLELGDSALYLCASSPTSVADTQYFGPGTRLTVL.

This clonotype was counted many times. V and J are TRBV3-1 and TRBJ2-3; D gene unclear. CDR3 length equals 14 residues. Trimming cost V 3 bases and J 0 bases, with 7 bases left between them. Germline-derived CDR1 and CDR2 are LGHDT and YNNKEL (reference sequence). The CDR3 region has the DNA TGTGCCAGCAGCCACTCGACTAGCACAGATACGCAGTATTTT. Its translation is CASSHSTSTDTQYF.

This clonotype showed up many times. The chain employs TRBV5-1 and TRBJ2-1; no definite D call. The CDR3 length is 15 residues. Germline-derived CDR1 and CDR2 are SGHRS and YFSETQ. Trimming shortened V by 0 bases and J by 0 bases, and 7 bases separated the two germline ends. In nucleotides, the CDR3 is TGCGCCAGCAGCTTGGATGGGATCTCCTACAATGAGCAGTTCTTC. Amino acids: CASSLDGISYNEQFF.

There are many counts of this clonotype. The rearrangement links TRBV7-2 to TRBJ1-3; no clear D. The CDR3 runs to 14 residues. With 0 bases removed from V and 2 bases from J, the gap between germline ends came to 5 bases. The V gene's germline CDR1 is SGHTA and CDR2 FQGNSA. Here the CDR3 DNA reads TGTGCCAGCAGCTTAGCCGGGGCTGGAAACACCATATATTTT. Amino acids: CASSLAGAGNTIYF.

The chain couples TRBV24-1 to TRBJ2-1; D is ambiguous. The CDR3 consists of 10 residues. Germline CDR1 KGHDR, CDR2 SFDVKD. V was cut by 10 bases and J by 8 bases, with 8 bases left in between. The CDR3 region is CATDGDEQFF. The CDR3, as DNA: TGTGCCACAGATGGGGATGAGCAGTTCTTC.

This clonotype was recorded at least ten times. The chain joins TRBV20-1 to TRBJ1-5; D ambiguous. Germline V gene data show CDR1 as DFQATT and CDR2 as SNEGSKA (reference sequence). Between the trimmed V and J ends, which lost 1 base and 3 bases, there was a span of 7 bases. This CDR3 contains 13 residues. The CDR3, as DNA: TGCAGTGCTAGAGTTTTGGACAATCAGCCCCAGCATTTT. Protein: CSARVLDNQPQHF.

Many counts were recorded for this clonotype. The chain couples TRBV27 to TRBJ2-2, with D hard to call. V lost 4 bases to trimming and J lost 5 bases, with 5 bases between them. Germline V gene lookup returns CDR1 MNHEY and CDR2 SMNVEV (reference sequence). The CDR3 has 12 amino acids. The CDR3 bases are TGTGCCAGCAGTTCCTGGACCGGGGAGCTGTTTTTT. It specifies CASSSWTGELFF.

This clonotype was found many times. The chain joins TRBV27 to TRBJ1-2; D is unclear. CDR3 length equals 12 residues. The V and J ends lost 6 bases and 3 bases respectively, with 8 bases between them. Germline V gene sequence: CDR1 MNHEY, CDR2 SMNVEV (reference sequence). In DNA, the CDR3 is TGTGCCAGCAGGAGGGAAGACTATGGCTACACCTTC. Protein sequence: CASRREDYGYTF.

This clonotype occurred many times. The chain combines TRBV5-1 with TRBJ1-1; TRBD1 aligns across 7 bases. The germline V gene has CDR1 SGHRS and CDR2 YFSETQ. J lost 1 base, V lost 3 bases, and 3 bases had no gene match. This CDR3 contains 14 residues. The CDR3 bases are TGCGCCAGCAGCTCCCAGGGGGGGAACACTGAAGCTTTCTTT. The encoded protein is CASSSQGGNTEAFF. The full variable domain, its missing parts supplied by reference TRBV5-1 and TRBJ1-1, is KAGVTQTPRYLIKTRGQQVTLSCSPISGHRSVSWYQQTPGQGLQFLFEYFSETQRNKGNFPGRFSGRQFSNSRSEMNVSTLELGDSALYLCASSSQGGNTEAFFGQGTRLTVV.

The V gene is TRBV7-2, the J gene TRBJ2-7; 8 bases fit TRBD1. CDR1 is SGHTA, CDR2 FQGNSA, per germline. This CDR3 has 14 residues. The J segment lost 2 bases and the V segment lost 4 bases, leaving 4 bases of the junction unmatched. The CDR3 DNA reads TGTGCCAGCAGCTCTTTGACAGGGGCCTACGAGCAGTACTTC. Amino acids: CASSSLTGAYEQYF.

By frequency in the sample, this clonotype is medium-sized (0.01 to 0.1%). J is TRBJ2-4 and V is TRBV5-1; 8 bases map to TRBD2. Germline V CDR1 and CDR2: SGHRS, YFSETQ. The CDR3 length is 15 residues. The V gene end was trimmed by 0 bases and the J gene end by 9 bases; junction bases not matched to a gene: 8. The CDR3 protein is CASSLVAGPGGIQYF. The CDR3 DNA reads TGCGCCAGCAGCTTGGTAGCGGGGCCCGGGGGCATTCAGTACTTC.

This clonotype was detected many times. The V gene is TRBV7-8, the J gene TRBJ1-1; D is unclear. V was cut by 0 bases and J by 0 bases, with 2 bases left in between. Germline loops: CDR1 SGHVS, CDR2 FQNEAQ. CDR3 length equals 13 residues. CDR3: CASSLAMNTEAFF. The DNA for the CDR3 is TGTGCCAGCAGCTTAGCCATGAACACTGAAGCTTTCTTT.

Sample share makes this clonotype medium-sized (0.01 to 0.1%). The chain couples TRBV5-1 to TRBJ1-4; TRBD1 matches 7 bases. Germline values: CDR1 SGHRS, CDR2 YFSETQ. J was trimmed by 6 bases and V by 4 bases; bases with no gene match: 6. There are 14 residues in the CDR3. The CDR3 loop is CASSITGVDEKLFF. The CDR3, as DNA: TGCGCCAGCAGCATAACAGGGGTTGATGAAAAACTGTTTTTT. The entire variable domain, with the rest obtained from reference TRBV5-1 and TRBJ1-4, is as follows: KAGVTQTPRYLIKTRGQQVTLSCSPISGHRSVSWYQQTPGQGLQFLFEYFSETQRNKGNFPGRFSGRQFSNSRSEMNVSTLELGDSALYLCASSITGVDEKLFFGSGTQLSVL.

This chain's CDR3 is CASSLGGGGTDTQYF. The DNA of the CDR3 is TGTGCCAGCAGCTTGGGCGGGGGGGGCACAGATACGCAGTATTTT. The rearrangement links TRBV7-9 to TRBJ2-3; 9 positions match TRBD2. The J segment lost 1 base and the V segment lost 3 bases, leaving 2 bases of the junction unmatched. The germline CDR1 and CDR2 sequences are SEHNR and FQNEAQ (reference sequence). This CDR3 spans 15 amino acids.

This clonotype appeared many times. This chain connects TRBV5-1 to TRBJ1-1, with a tentative D call TRBD1 (6 bases). V dropped 4 bases and J dropped 1 base, with 11 bases sitting between them. CDR3 length: 14 amino acids. Germline CDR1 is SGHRS and CDR2 is YFSETQ. CDR3 nucleotides: TGCGCCAGCAGCCTACAGACAGGGAACACTGAAGCTTTCTTT. Translation: CASSLQTGNTEAFF.

In this sample, this clonotype turned up many times. V and J are TRBV7-4 and TRBJ1-1; D not resolved. Trimming pared 4 bases from V and 2 bases from J, leaving 14 bases between. The CDR3 sequence is 15 residues long. From germline, CDR1 is SGHVT and CDR2 SQSDAQ. CDR3 sequence reads: CASSSLIGDNTEAFF. The CDR3 nucleotides are TGTGCCAGCAGCTCCCTAATTGGGGATAACACTGAAGCTTTCTTT. Filled out from reference TRBV7-4 and TRBJ1-1, the complete variable domain reads GAGVSQSPRYKVAKRGRDVALRCDSISGHVTLYWYRQTLGQGSEVLTYSQSDAQRDKSGRPSGRFSAERPERSVSTLKIQRTEQGDSAVYLCASSSLIGDNTEAFFGQGTRLTVV.

This clonotype has a count of ten or more. The chain couples TRBV7-9 to TRBJ2-2; TRBD1 matches at 7 bases. The CDR3 extends over 15 amino acids. Germline-derived CDR1 and CDR2 are SEHNR and FQNEAQ (reference sequence). Germline trimming cut 5 bases from V and 5 bases from J; bases unmatched to any gene: 8. In nucleotides, the CDR3 is TGTGCCAGCAGCCTGCAGGGGGTGAGGACCGGGGAGCTGTTTTTT. It yields the protein CASSLQGVRTGELFF.

This clonotype occurred many times. The J gene is TRBJ2-4, the V gene TRBV20-1; 9 bases fit TRBD1. The CDR3 spans 14 residues. V gave up 5 bases and J gave up 1 base; unmatched junction bases: 3. CDR1 is DFQATT and CDR2 is SNEGSKA in the germline V gene (reference sequence). The CDR3 DNA is TGCAGTGCTCCTGGACAGGGGGCCAAAAACATTCAGTACTTC. It specifies CSAPGQGAKNIQYF.